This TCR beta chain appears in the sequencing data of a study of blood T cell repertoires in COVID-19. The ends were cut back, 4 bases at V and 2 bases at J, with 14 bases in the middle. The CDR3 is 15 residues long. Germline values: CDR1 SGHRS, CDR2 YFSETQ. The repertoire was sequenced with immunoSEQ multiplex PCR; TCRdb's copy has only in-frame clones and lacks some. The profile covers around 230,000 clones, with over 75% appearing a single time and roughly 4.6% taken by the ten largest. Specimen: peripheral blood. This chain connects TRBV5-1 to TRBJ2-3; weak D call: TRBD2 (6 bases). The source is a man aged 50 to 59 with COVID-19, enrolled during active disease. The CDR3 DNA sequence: TGCGCCAGCAGCCCCGCGGGGCGGGCCACAGATACGCAGTATTTT. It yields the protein CASSPAGRATDTQYF.